Below, one T cell receptor beta chain is given with its context. The sample is drawn from a study of blood T cell repertoires in COVID-19. Study as a whole: PBMCs, B-cell-depleted T cells, or T cells provided the cDNA or gDNA that made up the material.

Participant ages covered about 18 to 95 years across 25 or so US areas. Participants' own reports of clinical history determined their cohort assignment. Trimming removed 5 bases from V and 5 bases from J; junction bases left unmatched: 11. The CDR3 sequence is 15 residues long. Germline V gives CDR1 SGHTA, CDR2 FQGNSA. Produced via immunoSEQ multiplex PCR; TCRdb's table is partial and in-frame only. The data contain about 240,000 clones, around 88% of them seen just once; the ten biggest clones take up around 3.3%. The clonotype comes from a woman aged 40 to 50 with acute COVID-19. The sequencing input was PBMCs or T cells enriched from blood (not recorded which). The chain links TRBV7-2 to TRBJ1-2; 7 bases agree with TRBD1. CDR3 DNA sequence: TGTGCCAGCAGCCCGCCGTCGACAGGGCTTTATGGCTACACCTTC. It codes for CASSPPSTGLYGYTF.